A single sample is the source of the 9 T cell receptor beta chains below, sequenced in a study of T cells after yellow fever vaccination. TCRdb passed the 5' RACE reads through MiXCR, listing each CDR3 protein once. The table has hundreds of thousands of distinct CDR3 sequences, 10% to 15% seen once. The sequences come from PBMCs, collected on the day of the yellow fever booster vaccination. The receptors here all came from a man between 25 and 39 years old who received the YFV17D yellow fever vaccine.

This clonotype was detected a few times. This rearrangement joins TRBV5-1 to TRBJ2-1; 9 bases map to TRBD2. The CDR3 runs to 16 residues. With V trimmed by 4 bases and J by 7 bases, 12 bases remained unmatched. Germline CDR1 and CDR2: SGHRS and YFSETQ. The CDR3 spells CASSLNGGTSWNEQFF. CDR3 DNA sequence: TGCGCCAGCAGCCTTAACGGGGGGACTAGCTGGAATGAGCAGTTCTTC.

This clonotype was detected only a few times. The rearrangement joins TRBV30 to TRBJ2-3; D unclear. Per germline, CDR1 GTSNPN and CDR2 SVGIG (reference sequence). V shed 0 bases and J shed 5 bases, with 6 bases lying between them. The CDR3 extends over 12 amino acids. CDR3 residues: CAWSVTRDTQYF. The DNA for the CDR3 is TGTGCCTGGAGTGTAACGAGAGATACGCAGTATTTT.

This clonotype was picked up a small number of times. V gene TRBV20-1 combines with J gene TRBJ2-1; possible D gene TRBD2, 5 bases. CDR1 is DFQATT, CDR2 SNEGSKA, per germline (reference sequence). The CDR3 consists of 11 residues. V was shortened by 6 bases and J by 2 bases, with 5 bases between the two germline ends. The CDR3, as DNA: TGCAGTGCCGGGGCCTACAATGAGCAGTTCTTC. Translation gives CSAGAYNEQFF.

The chain is built from TRBV29-1 and TRBJ2-7, with a weak D call TRBD1 (6 bases). Between the trimmed V and J ends, which lost 2 bases and 6 bases, there was a span of 14 bases. Germline lookup yields CDR1 SQVTM and CDR2 ANQGSEA. The CDR3 sequence is 13 residues long. CDR3 loop: CSVEQTGLSEQYF. As DNA, the CDR3 is TGCAGCGTTGAACAGACAGGTCTGTCCGAGCAGTACTTC.

The chain links TRBV4-2 to TRBJ2-1; possibly TRBD1 or TRBD2 for D (5 bases each). This CDR3 spans 17 amino acids. Trimming removed 0 bases from V and 0 bases from J, with 12 bases in between. The germline gives CDR1 LGHNA, CDR2 YNFKEQ. The CDR3 sequence is CASSQDSGARSYNEQFF. In DNA, the CDR3 is TGTGCCAGCAGCCAAGATTCCGGGGCCCGCTCCTACAATGAGCAGTTCTTC.

The rearrangement uses TRBV15 and TRBJ2-7, with D possibly matching TRBD2 (7 bases). The germline V gene has CDR1 LNHNV and CDR2 YYDKDF (reference sequence). The CDR3 consists of 15 residues. V lost 1 base and J lost 5, with 15 bases in between. The CDR3 is CATSRGLTGGHEQYF. CDR3 DNA sequence: TGTGCCACCAGCAGAGGATTAACGGGGGGCCACGAGCAGTACTTC.

Only a few counts were recorded for this clonotype. The chain links TRBV19 to TRBJ2-6, with D possibly TRBD1 on 5 matching bases. CDR3 length: 16 residues. Trimming pared 5 bases from V and 0 bases from J, leaving 11 bases between. Looked up from germline, CDR1 is LNHDA and CDR2 is SQIVND (reference sequence). CDR3 in DNA: TGTGCCAGTAGTTGGGCAGGGCACTCTGGGGCCAACGTCCTGACTTTC. This codes for CASSWAGHSGANVLTF.

This clonotype was detected ten times or more. The CDR3 sequence is CSARALAGGPNTGELFF. The DNA of the CDR3 is TGCAGTGCTAGGGCGCTAGCGGGAGGACCGAACACCGGGGAGCTGTTTTTT. The gene calls are TRBV20-1 and TRBJ2-2; 11 positions agree with TRBD2. J lost 0 bases, V lost 3 bases, and 6 bases had no gene match. This CDR3 is 17 amino acids long. Germline V lookup: CDR1 DFQATT, CDR2 SNEGSKA (reference sequence).

This clonotype has at least ten counts. The chain recombines TRBV7-3 with TRBJ2-1; the match to TRBD2 covers 8 bases. CDR1 and CDR2 (germline): SGHTA, FQGTGA. Trimming cost V 2 bases and J 4 bases; bases outside gene matches: 7. CDR3 size: 16 residues. In nucleotides, the CDR3 is TGTGCCAGCAGCTTATCTGGGACTAGGGAGTACAATGAGCAGTTCTTC. This translates into CASSLSGTREYNEQFF.